The clone carrying this T cell receptor beta chain was recorded at least ten times. Other DNA sequences in this sample translate to the same CDR3. Profiled with immunoSEQ multiplex PCR; TCRdb holds only in-frame clones, not every one. Of around 1,000,000 clones detected, roughly 80% appear once; the ten largest clones hold 0.89%. The sample belongs to a study of shared clonotypes between healthy human individuals. Losses at the gene ends were 0 bases for V and 2 bases for J; bases not matched to a gene: 5. In germline, CDR1 is SGHRS, CDR2 YFSETQ. CDR3 length: 16 amino acids. The chain joins TRBV5-1 to TRBJ2-5; 9 bases align to TRBD2. This clonotype was sampled from a man aged 18 to 30 in good health. Some clones in this sample may be carry-over from other donors' samples. Sequenced: memory CD4+ T cells from PBMCs. Subset of the sample: CD45RA-negative fraction. The CDR3 protein is CASSLALAGFQETQYF. CDR3 DNA: TGCGCCAGCAGCTTGGCCCTAGCGGGATTTCAAGAGACCCAGTACTTC.